This record concerns one T cell receptor (beta chain) sequence. Its target is unknown. The data were taken from a study of T cell responses to AZD1222 COVID-19 vaccine. The assay was immunoSEQ multiplex PCR, and TCRdb's table has in-frame clones only and misses some. Among about 120,000 clones, approximately 85% were seen once, and the ten largest hold 9.4%. Germline CDR1 and CDR2: LGHDT and YNNKEL (reference sequence). The CDR3 loop spans 17 amino acids. Trimming removed 1 base from V and 3 bases from J; junction bases left unmatched: 3. Findings of the study overall: Sampling that yielded the repertoires occurred only after the peak T cell response. Recipients of AZD1222 seropositive at baseline numbered only 5 or 6. Spike-specific TCRs gained breadth and depth after people received two AZD1222 doses. Clonal diversity was possibly underestimated, and white British individuals and females predominated among donors.

The sequence was obtained from an adult in good health. The chain uses TRBV3-1 (or the pseudogene TRBV3-2) and TRBJ2-6; 10 bases match TRBD2. The specimen comprised peripheral blood, sampled on day 0 of AZD1222 vaccination. CDR3: CASSQGLAGVGANVLTF. The CDR3, as DNA: TGTGCCAGCAGCCAAGGGCTAGCGGGGGTTGGGGCCAACGTCCTGACTTTC.